Following are 17 T cell receptor beta chains from one sample sequenced in a study of human T cells and chemical hapten exposure. Time point specified: patch test 3, about 24 weeks after DPC sensitization. Treatment here: therapeutic diphenylcyclopropenone sensitization with weekly scalp DPC. TCRdb recomputed calls from the RACE reads with MiXCR, one row per CDR3 protein. The sample lists tens of thousands of distinct CDR3 sequences, over 8.5% seen once, with roughly 1.5% in the top ten. This specimen was whole blood, taken in connection with sensitization to the hapten diphenylcyclopropenone (DPC). The receptors shown here come from a woman between 45 and 60 years old with alopecia areata. Some clones in this sample may be carry-over from other donors' samples.

The chain links TRBV7-9 to TRBJ1-2; no definite D call. CDR1 is SEHNR, CDR2 FQNEAQ, per germline (reference sequence). CDR3 size: 14 residues. The V and J ends lost 1 base and 2 bases respectively, with 8 bases between them. CDR3 region: CASSLGEFNYGYTF. The CDR3 DNA reads as TGTGCCAGCAGCTTAGGGGAGTTCAACTATGGCTACACCTTC.

This clonotype was counted at least ten times. V usage is TRBV4-1 and J usage is TRBJ2-7; a possible D gene is TRBD1 (5 bases). Germline-derived CDR1 and CDR2 are MGHRA and YSYEKL. Trimming removed 1 base from V and 3 bases from J, with 19 bases in between. The CDR3 extends over 17 amino acids. The CDR3 DNA sequence: TGCGCCAGCAGCCAAGGCTGGGGCCCCACCATAATCTACGAGCAGTACTTC. Translated, it gives CASSQGWGPTIIYEQYF.

Ten or more counts support this clonotype. This chain connects TRBV7-6 to TRBJ2-7; 11 nucleotides match TRBD2. V trimming: 5 bases; J trimming: 6 bases; junction bases outside the gene matches: 3. Germline CDR1 SGHVS, CDR2 FNYEAQ. CDR3 length: 13 residues. The CDR3 is CASSHSGRAEQYF. The DNA of the CDR3 is TGTGCCAGCAGCCATAGCGGGAGGGCCGAGCAGTACTTC.

The chain joins TRBV6-2 or TRBV6-3 to TRBJ2-4; TRBD2 is a possible D gene (6 bases). The V gene lost 5 bases and the J gene lost 2 bases, with 16 bases spanning the gap. The germline V gene encodes CDR1 MNHEY and CDR2 SVGEGT. This CDR3 region has 16 residues. CDR3 in DNA: TGTGCCAGCAGTGACCGACTAGTCGTAACCAAAAACATTCAGTACTTC. As protein: CASSDRLVVTKNIQYF.

There are many counts of this clonotype. The chain joins TRBV10-2 to TRBJ1-1; perhaps TRBD1 as D (6 bases). Per the germline V gene, CDR1 is WSHSY and CDR2 is SAAADI. The germline V and J ends were trimmed by 6 bases and 5 bases, with 16 bases remaining between them. The CDR3 covers 14 residues. CDR3 region: CASRRDTRGTEAFF. The CDR3 DNA reads TGCGCCAGCAGACGGGACACCAGAGGGACTGAAGCTTTCTTT.

The CDR3 DNA sequence: TGTGCCAGCAACGAGGGTATGCATGAAAAACTGTTTTTT. The encoded protein is CASNEGMHEKLFF. The chain joins TRBV28 to TRBJ1-4; D uncertain. The V end lost 7 bases, the J end lost 6 bases, and 12 bases lay between the germline ends. The germline CDR1 and CDR2 sequences are MDHEN and SYDVKM. The length of the CDR3 is 13 residues.

This clonotype was recorded a few times. The V call is TRBV4-3, the J call TRBJ1-1; D remains ambiguous. This CDR3 region has 11 residues. Looked up from germline, CDR1 is LGHNA and CDR2 is YSLEER. V lost 4 bases and J 7 bases, leaving 7 bases between the germline ends. CDR3 in amino acids: CASSPGGEAFF. CDR3 sequence (DNA): TGCGCCAGCAGCCCCGGCGGTGAAGCTTTCTTT.

This clonotype has at least ten counts. This rearrangement joins TRBV13 to TRBJ2-1, with unresolved D. CDR1 and CDR2 (germline): PRHDT, FYEKMQ (reference sequence). V was pared by 2 bases and J by 4 bases, with 6 bases between. The CDR3 sequence is 13 residues long. CDR3 DNA sequence: TGTGCCAGCAGCTTAAGGAGTTACAATGAGCAGTTCTTC. This encodes CASSLRSYNEQFF.

This clonotype was picked up a small number of times. This chain joins TRBV7-9 and TRBJ1-4; a possible D gene is TRBD1 (5 bases). Per the germline V gene, CDR1 is SEHNR and CDR2 is FQNEAQ (reference sequence). The CDR3 covers 16 residues. V lost 3 bases, J lost 5 bases, and 16 bases lay in between. DNA for the CDR3: TGTGCCAGCAGCTTCACTATAGGGGTCCAGAATGAAAAACTGTTTTTT. This translates into CASSFTIGVQNEKLFF.

There are a few counts of this clonotype. The rearrangement links TRBV5-1 to TRBJ1-2; D remains unclear. CDR1 and CDR2 from the germline V gene are SGHRS and YFSETQ. V was trimmed by 0 bases and J by 4 bases, leaving 4 bases between them. The length of the CDR3 is 12 residues. In nucleotides, the CDR3 is TGCGCCAGCAGCTTGGGACTCTATGGCTACACCTTC. This sequence encodes CASSLGLYGYTF.

This clonotype came up a few times. This chain links TRBV6-5 with TRBJ2-1, with 11 nucleotides matching TRBD2. This CDR3 has 14 residues. Germline V gene lookup returns CDR1 MNHEY and CDR2 SVGAGI. The J segment lost 10 bases and the V segment lost 6 bases, leaving 8 bases of the junction unmatched. CDR3 loop: CASRQALAGGEQFF. The CDR3 coding sequence is TGTGCCAGCAGGCAGGCCCTAGCGGGGGGAGAGCAGTTCTTC.

This clonotype was counted a few times. The chain uses TRBV4-2 and TRBJ2-1; TRBD1 might be the D (5 bases). The germline CDR1 and CDR2 sequences are LGHNA and YNFKEQ. There are 13 residues in the CDR3. Trimming removed 4 bases at V and 5 bases at J, with 9 bases between. The CDR3 loop is CASSPQGNNEQFF. The CDR3, as DNA: TGTGCCAGCAGCCCGCAGGGTAACAATGAGCAGTTCTTC.

This clonotype was detected ten times or more. The chain is built from TRBV20-1 and TRBJ1-4; the match to TRBD1 covers 8 bases. Germline-derived CDR1 and CDR2 are DFQATT and SNEGSKA (reference sequence). CDR3 length: 14 amino acids. J was trimmed by 7 bases and V by 3 bases; bases with no gene match: 7. CDR3 sequence: CSASPGQGPEKLFF. The CDR3, as DNA: TGCAGTGCTAGTCCCGGACAGGGTCCTGAAAAACTGTTTTTT.

This clonotype was found many times. This chain connects TRBV6-5 to TRBJ2-7; 7 nucleotides line up with TRBD1. This CDR3 region has 15 residues. Germline values: CDR1 MNHEY, CDR2 SVGAGI. V dropped 5 bases and J dropped 4; count of bases not matched to a gene: 11. The CDR3 bases are TGTGCCAGCAGTCCGTTAGGACAGGAGCCTTACGAGCAGTACTTC. It encodes CASSPLGQEPYEQYF.

This clonotype was found many times. V gene TRBV25-1 combines with J gene TRBJ2-1, with D perhaps TRBD1 (5 bases). Germline V CDR1 and CDR2: MGHDK, SYGVNS. V was clipped by 5 bases and J by 7 bases, with 6 bases between them. This CDR3 is built from 11 residues. The CDR3 loop is CASSRGNEQFF. The CDR3 nucleotides are TGTGCCAGCAGTAGGGGAAATGAGCAGTTCTTC.

This clonotype occurred many times. Here the CDR3 reads CASSGRQFPSSYNSPLHF. CDR3 nucleotide sequence: TGTGCCAGCAGCGGCAGACAATTCCCGAGCTCCTATAATTCACCCCTCCACTTT. The chain uses TRBV7-2 and TRBJ1-6; D is unclear. CDR3 length equals 18 residues. V gave up 5 bases and J gave up 0 bases, with 17 bases separating them. Looked up from germline, CDR1 is SGHTA and CDR2 is FQGNSA.

The sample holds a few counts of this clonotype. The chain recombines TRBV7-6 with TRBJ2-1; no clear D. Trimming pared 5 bases from V and 2 bases from J, leaving 13 bases between. The CDR3 contains 15 residues. Germline V CDR1 and CDR2: SGHVS, FNYEAQ. CDR3 in amino acids: CASSPVVRTYNEQFF. The DNA for the CDR3 is TGTGCCAGCAGCCCGGTAGTACGTACCTACAATGAGCAGTTCTTC.